This TCR beta chain was captured by sequencing in a study of OX40 agonist ivuxolimab in advanced cancers. Study as a whole: Ivuxolimab was delivered to patients intravenously every 2 weeks at doses spanning 0.01 to 10 mg/kg.

Libraries were prepared by immunoSEQ multiplex PCR; TCRdb keeps only in-frame clonotypes and omits some of them. This sample has over 100,000 clones, with about 94% found just once. Germline V gives CDR1 MNHNY, CDR2 SVGAGI (reference sequence). This CDR3 is 13 amino acids long. The V gene lost 6 bases and the J gene lost 4 bases, with 9 bases spanning the gap. The material sequenced was CD4+ or CD8+ T cells sorted from blood, taken in a trial of the OX40 agonist ivuxolimab. This clonotype was obtained from an adult with an advanced solid tumor such as melanoma, head and neck, liver or kidney cancer. The V and J genes are TRBV6-6 and TRBJ2-2; D remains ambiguous. The CDR3 is CASRAPTTGELFF. CDR3 nucleotides: TGTGCCAGCAGAGCACCTACCACCGGGGAGCTGTTTTTT.